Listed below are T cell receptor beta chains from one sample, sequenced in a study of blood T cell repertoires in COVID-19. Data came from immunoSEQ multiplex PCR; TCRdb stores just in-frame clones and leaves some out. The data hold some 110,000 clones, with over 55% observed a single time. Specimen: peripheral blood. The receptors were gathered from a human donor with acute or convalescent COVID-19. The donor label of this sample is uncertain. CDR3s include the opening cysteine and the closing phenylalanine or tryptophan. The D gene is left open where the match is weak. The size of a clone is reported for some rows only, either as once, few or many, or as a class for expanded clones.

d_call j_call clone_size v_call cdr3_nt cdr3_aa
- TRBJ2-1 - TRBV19 TGTGCCAGTAGTATACGGAAGGCGGGGGCCAGCTCCTACAATGAGCAGTTCTTC CASSIRKAGASSYNEQFF
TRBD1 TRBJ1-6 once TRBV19 TGTGCCAGTAGCCGGACAGGGTGGAATTCACCCCTCCACTTT CASSRTGWNSPLHF
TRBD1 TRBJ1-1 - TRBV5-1 TGCGCCAGCAGCTTGGCACAGGGGATGAACACTGAAGCTTTCTTT CASSLAQGMNTEAFF
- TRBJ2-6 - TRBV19 TGTGCCAGTACGGGGGTCCACTCTGGGGCCAACGTCCTGACTTTC CASTGVHSGANVLTF
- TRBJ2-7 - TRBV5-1 TGCGCCAGCAGCTTGAGTGGCTTTGGTCTCGAGCAGTACTTC CASSLSGFGLEQYF
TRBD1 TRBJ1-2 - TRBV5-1 TGCGCCAGCAGCTTGGAGGGGACAGGGGGGCCCTACTATGGCTACACCTTC CASSLEGTGGPYYGYTF
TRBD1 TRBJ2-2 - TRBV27 TGTGCCAGCAGTTCAGGGACAGGGGGCGCCTCGAAGAGCCGAATACAAACCGGGGAGCTGTTTTTT CASSSGTGGASKSRIQTGELFF
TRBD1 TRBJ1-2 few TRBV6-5 TGTGCCAGCAGTCTCAAGGACAGGGCGCGCTACACCTTC CASSLKDRARYTF
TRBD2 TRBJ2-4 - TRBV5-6 TGTGCCAGCACCGCGGGACTAGAGTGGAACATTCAGTACTTC CASTAGLEWNIQYF
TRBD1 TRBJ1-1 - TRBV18 TGTGCCAGCTCAACAGGCGGGCAGGGGGTAGACACTGAAGCTTTCTTT CASSTGGQGVDTEAFF
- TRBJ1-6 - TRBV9 TGTGCCAGCAGCGTCGGACAGCCTAATTCACCCCTCCACTTT CASSVGQPNSPLHF
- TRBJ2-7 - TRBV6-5 TGTGCCAGCGAGGGAATTGGTTACGAGCTGTACTTC CASEGIGYELYF
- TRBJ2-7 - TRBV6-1 TGTGCCAGCAGTGAATTCAGGAGCGGAGAGCAGTACTTC CASSEFRSGEQYF
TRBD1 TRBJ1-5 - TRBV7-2 TGTGCCAGCAGCACACGGGACAGGGGCGGCAATCAGCCCCAGCATTTT CASSTRDRGGNQPQHF
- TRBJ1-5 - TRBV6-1 TGTGCCAGCAGTGAGTGGGGCAACAATCAGCCCCAGCATTTT CASSEWGNNQPQHF
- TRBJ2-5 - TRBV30 TGTGCCTGGAGTGTCGGGGGAGAGACCCAGTACTTC CAWSVGGETQYF
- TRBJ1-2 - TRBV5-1 TGCGCCAGCAGACTTCCAGGGTCATTCTATGGCTACACCTTC CASRLPGSFYGYTF
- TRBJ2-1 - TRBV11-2 TGTGCCAGCAGCCCCACCAGGTTGGGAGGGGGCTACAATGAGCAGTTCTTC CASSPTRLGGGYNEQFF
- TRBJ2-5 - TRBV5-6 TGTGCCAGCAGCTTTGTGTCGACTTTGGAGACCCAGTACTTC CASSFVSTLETQYF
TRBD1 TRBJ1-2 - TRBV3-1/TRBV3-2 TGTGCCAGCAGCCTTCTAGAAGGGGGCAGTGGCTACACCTTC CASSLLEGGSGYTF
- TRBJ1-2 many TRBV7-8 TGTGCCAGCAGCTCGAGCGCCTGGGATCAGGGGACCTATGGCTACACCTTC CASSSSAWDQGTYGYTF
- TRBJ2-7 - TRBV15 TGTGCCACCAGCAGAGATAGATCAATGTCCTACGAGCAGTACTTC CATSRDRSMSYEQYF
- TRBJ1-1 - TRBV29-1 TGCAGCGTTGCGGGGGGGCTATTAAAAGGAGCTTTCTTT CSVAGGLLKGAFF
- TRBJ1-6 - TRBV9 TGTGCCAGCAGCCTGCAGGGATCCGAGAATTCACCCCTCCACTTT CASSLQGSENSPLHF
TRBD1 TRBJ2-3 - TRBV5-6 TGTGCCAGCAGCTACGACAGGGGGGGCACAGATACGCAGTATTTT CASSYDRGGTDTQYF
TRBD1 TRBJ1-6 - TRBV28 TGTGCCAGCAGTTTGCCCCTCGGGGGACAGGCCCCGGGCTCCTATAATTCACCCCTCCACTTT CASSLPLGGQAPGSYNSPLHF
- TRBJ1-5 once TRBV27 TGTGCCAGCAGTCCGGGGGGCCGGAATCAGCCCCAGCATTTT CASSPGGRNQPQHF
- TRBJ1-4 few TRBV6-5 TGTGCCAGCAGTTACTCGAGAGGGCATAAGGTACAACTGTTTTTT CASSYSRGHKVQLFF